These 8 T cell receptor beta chains share one sample of origin, sequenced in a study of human T cells and chemical hapten exposure (dated by TCRdb to about 2021). The time point label corresponds to: pre-sensitization, week 0. Per the publication, the treatment or condition label means: therapeutic diphenylcyclopropenone sensitization with weekly scalp DPC. To prepare the library, RACE was applied. Sequencing instrument: NextSeq 500. Clones were called with MiXCR by TCRdb after fastp trimmed the public reads at Q25, and only in-frame beta chains were retained. Identical CDR3 protein sequences are pooled into one entry, listed with their most common genes and DNA. Across this sample there are some 360,000 distinct CDR3 sequences, with approximately 5.1% seen only once. The ten largest make up 2.5% to 3% of the sample. Sequenced here: whole blood, sampled in connection with sensitization to the hapten diphenylcyclopropenone (DPC). The source of these receptors is a woman aged 45-59 years with alopecia areata. Some clones in this sample may be carry-over from other donors' samples.

The chain has TRBV7-6 and TRBJ2-7; the match to TRBD1 covers 7 bases. Germline values: CDR1 SGHVS, CDR2 FNYEAQ. Trimming cost V 5 bases and J 0 bases; bases outside gene matches: 10. The CDR3 is 16 amino acids. As DNA, the CDR3 is TGTGCCAGCAGCCCGAGCCGGGACAGTCCCTCCTACGAGCAGTACTTC. This sequence encodes CASSPSRDSPSYEQYF.

J is TRBJ2-3 and V is TRBV7-6, with D perhaps assigned TRBD1 or TRBD2 (5 bases each). V shed 1 base and J shed 2 bases, with 10 bases lying between them. CDR1 and CDR2 from the germline V gene are SGHVS and FNYEAQ. CDR3 length: 15 residues. The CDR3 loop is CASSLGPGHTDTQYF. For the CDR3, the DNA is TGTGCCAGCAGCTTAGGTCCGGGGCACACAGATACGCAGTATTTT.

This clonotype was detected only a few times. The chain carries TRBV20-1 and TRBJ2-5; 10 bases align to TRBD1. With V trimmed by 6 bases and J by 4 bases, 8 bases remained unmatched. CDR3 length: 14 amino acids. Germline CDR1 and CDR2: DFQATT and SNEGSKA (reference sequence). CDR3 nucleotides: TGCAGTGCAGCCGGGACAGGGGACGGAGAGACCCAGTACTTC. It translates to CSAAGTGDGETQYF.

This clonotype was seen ten or more times. The chain combines TRBV6-5 with TRBJ2-1; 9 bases fit TRBD1. CDR1 and CDR2 from the germline V gene are MNHEY and SVGAGI. The trim removed 8 bases at V and 5 bases at J, leaving 13 bases unmatched. This CDR3 has 16 residues. DNA of the CDR3: TGTGCCAGCTATAACCTCGGACAGGGGCAGGACAATGAGCAGTTCTTC. It translates to CASYNLGQGQDNEQFF.

The chain joins TRBV20-1 to TRBJ1-5; weak D call: TRBD1 (5 bases). Germline CDR1 DFQATT, CDR2 SNEGSKA (reference sequence). Trimming cost V 1 base and J 0 bases, with 13 bases left between them. This CDR3 has 16 amino acids. The CDR3 here is CSARGPETVSNQPQHF. In DNA, the CDR3 is TGCAGTGCTAGAGGGCCCGAGACAGTTAGCAATCAGCCCCAGCATTTT.

A few counts support this clonotype. CDR3 residues: CASSLAGGYTEAFF. In DNA, the CDR3 is TGTGCCAGCAGCTTAGCAGGGGGGTACACTGAAGCTTTCTTT. V gene TRBV7-2 combines with J gene TRBJ1-1, with D tentatively TRBD1 (6 bases). The CDR3 totals 14 residues. Germline-derived CDR1 and CDR2 are SGHTA and FQGNSA. Trimming removed 0 bases from V and 3 bases from J, with 8 bases in between.

This clonotype has only a few counts. V and J are TRBV7-9 and TRBJ1-1; possibly TRBD1 for D (6 bases). The CDR3 is 13 amino acids. Germline V gene sequence: CDR1 SEHNR, CDR2 FQNEAQ (reference sequence). V was cut by 4 bases and J by 4 bases, with 10 bases left in between. CDR3 sequence reads: CASSSTGPTEAFF. For the CDR3, the DNA is TGTGCCAGCAGCTCTACAGGGCCCACTGAAGCTTTCTTT. The complete variable domain, with remaining parts taken from reference TRBV7-9 and TRBJ1-1, reads DTGVSQNPRHKITKRGQNVTFRCDPISEHNRLYWYRQTLGQGPEFLTYFQNEAQLEKSRLLSDRFSAERPKGSFSTLEIQRTEQGDSAMYLCASSSTGPTEAFFGQGTRLTVV.

The chain uses TRBV28 and TRBJ1-2; 8 bases fit TRBD1. Trimming took 5 bases from V and 8 from J; bases not matched to a gene: 10. The CDR3 covers 14 residues. Germline CDR1 MDHEN, CDR2 SYDVKM. The CDR3 DNA reads as TGTGCCAGCAGTCCACCGACAGGGGCGCGGGGCTACACCTTC. As protein: CASSPPTGARGYTF.